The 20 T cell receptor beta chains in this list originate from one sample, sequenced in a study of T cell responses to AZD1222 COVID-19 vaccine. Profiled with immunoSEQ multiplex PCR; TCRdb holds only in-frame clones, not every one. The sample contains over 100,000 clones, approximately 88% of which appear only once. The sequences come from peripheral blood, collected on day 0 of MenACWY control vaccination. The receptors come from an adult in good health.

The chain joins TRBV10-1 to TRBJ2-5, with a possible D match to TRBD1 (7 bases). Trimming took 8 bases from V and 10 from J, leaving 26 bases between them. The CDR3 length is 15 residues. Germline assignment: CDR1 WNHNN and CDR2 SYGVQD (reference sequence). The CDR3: CASVIGGTAIRVQYF. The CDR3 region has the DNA TGCGCCAGCGTAATAGGGGGGACAGCGATAAGGGTCCAGTACTTC.

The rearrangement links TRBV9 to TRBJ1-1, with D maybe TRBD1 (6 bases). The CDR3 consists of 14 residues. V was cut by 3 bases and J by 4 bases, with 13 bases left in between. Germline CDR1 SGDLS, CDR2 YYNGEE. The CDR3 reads CASSATGQSTEAFF. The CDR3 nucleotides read TGTGCCAGCAGCGCCACAGGGCAGAGCACTGAAGCTTTCTTT.

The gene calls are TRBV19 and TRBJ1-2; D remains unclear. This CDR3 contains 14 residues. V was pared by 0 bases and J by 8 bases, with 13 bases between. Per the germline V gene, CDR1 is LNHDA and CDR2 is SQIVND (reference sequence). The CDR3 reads CASSIEASPRGYTF. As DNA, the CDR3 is TGTGCCAGTAGTATAGAGGCCAGCCCAAGAGGCTACACCTTC.

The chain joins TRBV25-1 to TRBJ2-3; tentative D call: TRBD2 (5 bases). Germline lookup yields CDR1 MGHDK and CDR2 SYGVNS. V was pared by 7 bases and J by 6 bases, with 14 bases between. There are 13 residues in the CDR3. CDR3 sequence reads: CASIQLGQDTQYF. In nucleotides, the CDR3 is TGTGCCAGCATCCAACTAGGGCAGGATACGCAGTATTTT.

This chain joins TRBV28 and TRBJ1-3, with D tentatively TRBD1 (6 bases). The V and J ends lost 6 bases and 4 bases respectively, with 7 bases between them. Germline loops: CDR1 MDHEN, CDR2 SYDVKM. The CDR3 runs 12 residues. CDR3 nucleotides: TGTGCCAGCAGAGGGGGGGGAAACACCATATATTTT. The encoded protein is CASRGGGNTIYF.

CDR3 DNA sequence: TGTGCCAGCAGCCAAGGGGGCAGGGGGCGCGCAGATACGCAGTATTTT. Translation: CASSQGGRGRADTQYF. The chain has TRBV28 and TRBJ2-3; TRBD1 matches 8 bases. The CDR3 contains 16 residues. Germline CDR1 MDHEN, CDR2 SYDVKM. With V trimmed by 6 bases and J by 4 bases, 12 bases remained unmatched.

CDR3 DNA: TGTGCCAGCAGCAACCGGGGGGCAGATACGCAGTATTTT. Translated: CASSNRGADTQYF. The chain links TRBV5-4 to TRBJ2-3, with TRBD2 identical over 7 bases. There are 13 residues in the CDR3. V gave up 4 bases and J gave up 4 bases; unmatched junction bases: 3. Germline lookup yields CDR1 SGHNT and CDR2 YYREEE (reference sequence).

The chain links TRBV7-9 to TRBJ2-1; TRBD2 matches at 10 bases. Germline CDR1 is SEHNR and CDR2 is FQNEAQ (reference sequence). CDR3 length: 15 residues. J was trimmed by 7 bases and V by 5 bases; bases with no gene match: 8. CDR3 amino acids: CASSQSGGASNEQFF. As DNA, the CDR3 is TGTGCCAGCAGCCAAAGCGGGGGGGCTTCGAATGAGCAGTTCTTC.

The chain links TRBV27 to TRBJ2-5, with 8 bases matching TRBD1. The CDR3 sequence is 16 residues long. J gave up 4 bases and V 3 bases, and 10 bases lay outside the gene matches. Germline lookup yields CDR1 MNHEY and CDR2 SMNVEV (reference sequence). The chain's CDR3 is CASSFYSDRGGETQYF. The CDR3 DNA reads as TGTGCCAGCAGTTTTTATTCTGACAGGGGCGGAGAGACCCAGTACTTC.

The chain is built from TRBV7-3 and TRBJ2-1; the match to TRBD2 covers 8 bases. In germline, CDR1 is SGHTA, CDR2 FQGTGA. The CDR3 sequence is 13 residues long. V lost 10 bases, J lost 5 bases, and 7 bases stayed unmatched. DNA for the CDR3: TGTGCCACCGGCCGCGGGGGGAACAATGAGCAGTTCTTC. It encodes CATGRGGNNEQFF.

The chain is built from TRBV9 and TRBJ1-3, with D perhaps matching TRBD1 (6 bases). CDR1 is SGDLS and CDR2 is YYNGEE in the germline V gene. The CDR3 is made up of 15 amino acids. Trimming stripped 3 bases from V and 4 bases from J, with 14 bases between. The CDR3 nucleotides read TGTGCCAGCAGCGGGGGAGGGGGTCCCGGAAACACCATATATTTT. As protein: CASSGGGGPGNTIYF.

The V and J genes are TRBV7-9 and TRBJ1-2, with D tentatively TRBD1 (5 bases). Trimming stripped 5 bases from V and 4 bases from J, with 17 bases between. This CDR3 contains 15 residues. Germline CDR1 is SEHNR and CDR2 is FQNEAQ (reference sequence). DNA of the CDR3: TGTGCCAGCAGCAATGAGGTGACAGCTATCTATGGCTACACCTTC. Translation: CASSNEVTAIYGYTF.

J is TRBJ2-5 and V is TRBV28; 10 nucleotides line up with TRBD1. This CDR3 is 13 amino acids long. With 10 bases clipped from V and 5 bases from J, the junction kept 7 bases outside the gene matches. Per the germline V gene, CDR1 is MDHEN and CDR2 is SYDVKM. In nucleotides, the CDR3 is TGTGCCACCAGGGGGACAGGGGTGGAGACCCAGTACTTC. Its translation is CATRGTGVETQYF.

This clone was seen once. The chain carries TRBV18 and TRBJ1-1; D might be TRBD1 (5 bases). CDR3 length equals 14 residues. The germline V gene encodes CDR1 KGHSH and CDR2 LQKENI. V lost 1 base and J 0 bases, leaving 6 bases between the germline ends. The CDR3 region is CASSPRGVNTEAFF. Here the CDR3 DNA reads TGTGCCAGCTCACCACGAGGGGTGAACACTGAAGCTTTCTTT.

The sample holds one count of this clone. CDR3 in amino acids: CASSLFSNEQFF. Written as DNA, the CDR3 is TGTGCCAGCAGCTTGTTCAGCAATGAGCAGTTCTTC. The rearrangement links TRBV11-3 to TRBJ2-1; D is uncertain. Germline loops: CDR1 SGHNT, CDR2 YENEEA. CDR3 length: 12 residues. The V gene lost 3 bases and the J gene lost 6 bases, with 6 bases spanning the gap. Using reference TRBV11-3 and TRBJ2-1 for the parts outside the CDR3, the full variable domain is EAGVVQSPRYKIIEKKQPVAFWCNPISGHNTLYWYLQNLGQGPELLIRYENEEAVDDSQLPKDRFSAERLKGVDSTLKIQPAELGDSAVYLCASSLFSNEQFFGPGTRLTVL.

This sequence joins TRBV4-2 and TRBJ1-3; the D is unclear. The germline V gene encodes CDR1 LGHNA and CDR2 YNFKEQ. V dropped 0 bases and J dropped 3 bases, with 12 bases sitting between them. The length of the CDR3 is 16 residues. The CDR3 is CASSQDVAGVGNTIYF. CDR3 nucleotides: TGTGCCAGCAGCCAAGATGTAGCCGGGGTTGGAAACACCATATATTTT.

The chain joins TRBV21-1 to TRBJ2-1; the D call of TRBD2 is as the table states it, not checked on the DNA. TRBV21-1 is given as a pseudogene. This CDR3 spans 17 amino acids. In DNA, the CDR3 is TGTGCCAGCAGCGACGGGGGGGCTTCTAGCTCCTACAATGAGCAGTTCTTC. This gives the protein CASSDGGASSSYNEQFF.

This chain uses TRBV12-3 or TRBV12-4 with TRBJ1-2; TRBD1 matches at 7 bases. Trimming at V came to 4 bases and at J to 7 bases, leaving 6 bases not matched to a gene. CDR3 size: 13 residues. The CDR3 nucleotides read TGTGCCAGCAGTTCGAGACAGGGAGGTGGCTACACCTTC. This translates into CASSSRQGGGYTF.

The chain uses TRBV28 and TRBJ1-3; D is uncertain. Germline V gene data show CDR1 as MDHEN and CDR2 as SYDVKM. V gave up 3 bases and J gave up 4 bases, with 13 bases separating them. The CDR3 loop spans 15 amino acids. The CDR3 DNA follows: TGTGCCAGCAGTTTTCTGGTTAACTCCGGAAACACCATATATTTT. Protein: CASSFLVNSGNTIYF.

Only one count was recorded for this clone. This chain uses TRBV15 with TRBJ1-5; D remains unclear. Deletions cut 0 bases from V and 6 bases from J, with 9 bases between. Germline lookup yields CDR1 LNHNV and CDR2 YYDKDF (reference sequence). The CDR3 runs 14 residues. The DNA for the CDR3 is TGTGCCACCAGCAGAGATAGGTCCCCTCAGCCCCAGCATTTT. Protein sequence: CATSRDRSPQPQHF. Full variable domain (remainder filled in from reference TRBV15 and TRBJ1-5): DAMVIQNPRYQVTQFGKPVTLSCSQTLNHNVMYWYQQKSSQAPKLLFHYYDKDFNNEADTPDNFQSRRPNTSFCFLDIRSPGLGDTAMYLCATSRDRSPQPQHFGDGTRLSIL.